One and the same sample provided the 9 T cell receptor beta chains below, sequenced in a study of low-dose radiotherapy and immunotherapy resistance in tumors. Primers targeting TRAV and TRBV primed first-strand cDNA, covering alpha and beta chains. PCR amplification of the TCRs was performed with Phusion for 20 PCR cycles, and it relied on a constant-region primer together with a V-primer adapter. A single record per CDR3 protein comes from TCRdb applying MiXCR to the reads. The table records 15,000 to 20,000 distinct CDR3 sequences, about 70% of them present only once. Receptor source: a human donor with advanced metastatic prostate, ovarian, gallbladder or colorectal cancer (not recorded which). This table probably holds off-target reads from a library built for another chain.

This clonotype was counted only a few times. Written as DNA, the CDR3 is TGTGCCAGCACCCCGACTAGCGGGGGGGCCTACAATGAGCAGTTCTTC. This gives the protein CASTPTSGGAYNEQFF. V usage is TRBV12-3 or TRBV12-4 and J usage is TRBJ2-1; 14 positions match TRBD2. This CDR3 has 16 residues. Trimming at V came to 7 bases and at J to 2 bases, leaving 4 bases not matched to a gene.

The chain recombines TRBV7-2 with TRBJ1-1; 9 positions agree with TRBD1. V trimming: 5 bases; J trimming: 6 bases; junction bases outside the gene matches: 7. Germline CDR1 and CDR2: SGHTA and FQGNSA. The CDR3 consists of 14 residues. The CDR3 protein is CASSQDRGLAEAFF. CDR3 coding DNA: TGTGCCAGCAGCCAAGACAGGGGGTTGGCTGAAGCTTTCTTT.

The chain couples TRBV5-1 to TRBJ2-1, with 11 bases fitting TRBD1. The CDR3 is made up of 13 amino acids. Per germline, CDR1 SGHRS and CDR2 YFSETQ. Unmatched junction bases numbered 1, after V lost 4 bases and J lost 7 bases. The CDR3 coding sequence is TGCGCCAGCAGCGGACAGGGGGCTAATGAGCAGTTCTTC. Amino acid sequence: CASSGQGANEQFF.

The chain has TRBV6-8 and TRBJ2-7; 9 bases are shared with TRBD1. Per germline, CDR1 MNHGY and CDR2 SAAAGT. The CDR3 extends over 15 amino acids. The ends lost 5 bases at V and 9 bases at J; junction bases unmatched: 14. CDR3: CASSRTGGVAGGQYF. The CDR3 DNA sequence: TGTGCCAGCAGTCGAACAGGGGGCGTTGCCGGGGGGCAGTACTTC.

The chain couples TRBV7-6 to TRBJ2-3; 14 bases are a match to TRBD2. V gave up 1 base and J gave up 5 bases; unmatched junction bases: 5. Germline CDR1 reads SGHVS; CDR2 reads FNYEAQ. The CDR3 runs 17 residues. The CDR3 bases are TGTGCCAGCAGCTTAGAGACTAGCGGGGGGGCCGAAGATACGCAGTATTTT. Protein: CASSLETSGGAEDTQYF.

In this sample, this clonotype turned up once. The chain is built from TRBV29-1 and TRBJ2-2, with TRBD2 as a possible D gene (6 bases). The germline V and J ends were trimmed by 3 bases and 7 bases, with 15 bases remaining between them. There are 14 residues in the CDR3. Germline CDR1 SQVTM, CDR2 ANQGSEA. DNA of the CDR3: TGCAGCGTTGACTCCAGCGGGCGGGGCGGGGAGCTGTTTTTT. This gives the protein CSVDSSGRGGELFF.

The rearrangement joins TRBV7-6 to TRBJ2-7; 10 nucleotides align to TRBD2. The germline CDR1 and CDR2 sequences are SGHVS and FNYEAQ. This CDR3 contains 14 residues. J was trimmed by 2 bases and V by 7 bases; bases with no gene match: 5. The CDR3 region has the DNA TGTGCCAGCAAAGCTAGCGGGGGAGCCTACGAGCAGTACTTC. This translates into CASKASGGAYEQYF.

V is TRBV20-1 and J is TRBJ2-5; 12 bases are a match to TRBD2. The trim removed 3 bases at V and 1 base at J, leaving 6 bases unmatched. Germline V lookup: CDR1 DFQATT, CDR2 SNEGSKA (reference sequence). This CDR3 is 16 amino acids long. The CDR3 DNA reads as TGCAGTGCTAGGAACCTAGCGGGGGGGTTCCAAGAGACCCAGTACTTC. This sequence encodes CSARNLAGGFQETQYF.

The chain employs TRBV24-1 and TRBJ2-2; D could derive from TRBD1 or TRBD2 (7 bases each). Trimming removed 7 bases from V and 1 base from J, with 12 bases in between. This CDR3 is built from 15 residues. CDR1 is KGHDR and CDR2 is SFDVKD in the germline V gene. The DNA of the CDR3 is TGTGCCACCAGAGGCAGGGGGGGGAACACCGGGGAGCTGTTTTTT. Its protein is CATRGRGGNTGELFF.